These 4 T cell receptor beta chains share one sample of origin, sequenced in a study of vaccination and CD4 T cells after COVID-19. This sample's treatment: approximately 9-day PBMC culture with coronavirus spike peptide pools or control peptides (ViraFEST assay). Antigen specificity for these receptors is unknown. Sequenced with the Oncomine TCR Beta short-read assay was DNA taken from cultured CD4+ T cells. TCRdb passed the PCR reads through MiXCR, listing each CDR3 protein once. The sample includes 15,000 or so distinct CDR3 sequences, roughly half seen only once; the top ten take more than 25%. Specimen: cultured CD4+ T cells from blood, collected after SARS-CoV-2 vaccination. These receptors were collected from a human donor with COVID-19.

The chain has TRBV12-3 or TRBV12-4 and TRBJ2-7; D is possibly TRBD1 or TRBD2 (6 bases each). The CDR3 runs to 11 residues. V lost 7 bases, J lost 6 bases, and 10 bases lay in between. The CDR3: CASTGEVEQYF. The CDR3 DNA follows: TGTGCCAGCACAGGGGAGGTCGAGCAGTACTTC.

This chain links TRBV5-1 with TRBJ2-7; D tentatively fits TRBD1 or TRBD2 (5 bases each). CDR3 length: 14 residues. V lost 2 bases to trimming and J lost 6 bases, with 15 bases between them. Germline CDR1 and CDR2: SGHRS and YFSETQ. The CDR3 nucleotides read TGCGCCAGCAGCTTAAGGGGAGTCGGAATCGAGCAGTACTTC. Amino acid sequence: CASSLRGVGIEQYF.

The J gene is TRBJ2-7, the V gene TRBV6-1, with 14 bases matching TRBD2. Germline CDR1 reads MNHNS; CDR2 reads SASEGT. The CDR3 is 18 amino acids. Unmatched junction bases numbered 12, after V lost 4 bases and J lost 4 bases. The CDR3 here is CASSGTSGGKNIEYEQYF. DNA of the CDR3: TGTGCCAGCAGTGGGACTAGCGGGGGGAAAAACATAGAATACGAGCAGTACTTC.

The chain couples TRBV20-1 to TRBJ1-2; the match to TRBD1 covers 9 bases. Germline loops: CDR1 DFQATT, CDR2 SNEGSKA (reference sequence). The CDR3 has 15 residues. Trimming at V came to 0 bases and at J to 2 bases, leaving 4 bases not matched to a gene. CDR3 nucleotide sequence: TGCAGTGCTAGAGATGGGACAGGGACGAACTATGGCTACACCTTC. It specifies CSARDGTGTNYGYTF.